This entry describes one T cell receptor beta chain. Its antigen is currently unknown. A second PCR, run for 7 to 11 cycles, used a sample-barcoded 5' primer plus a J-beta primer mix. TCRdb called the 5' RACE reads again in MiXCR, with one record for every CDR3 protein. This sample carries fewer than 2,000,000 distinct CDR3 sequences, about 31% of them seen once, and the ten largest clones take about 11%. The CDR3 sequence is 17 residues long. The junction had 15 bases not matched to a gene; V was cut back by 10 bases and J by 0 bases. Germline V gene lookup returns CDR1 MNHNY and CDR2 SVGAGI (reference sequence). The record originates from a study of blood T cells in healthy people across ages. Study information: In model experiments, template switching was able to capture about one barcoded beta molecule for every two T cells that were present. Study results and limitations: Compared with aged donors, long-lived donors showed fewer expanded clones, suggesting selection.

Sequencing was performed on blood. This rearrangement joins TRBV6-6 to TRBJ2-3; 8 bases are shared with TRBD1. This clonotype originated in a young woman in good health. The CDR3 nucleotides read TGTGCCACCCACAGGGGGACAGGTGATTTAAGCACAGATACGCAGTATTTT. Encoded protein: CATHRGTGDLSTDTQYF.